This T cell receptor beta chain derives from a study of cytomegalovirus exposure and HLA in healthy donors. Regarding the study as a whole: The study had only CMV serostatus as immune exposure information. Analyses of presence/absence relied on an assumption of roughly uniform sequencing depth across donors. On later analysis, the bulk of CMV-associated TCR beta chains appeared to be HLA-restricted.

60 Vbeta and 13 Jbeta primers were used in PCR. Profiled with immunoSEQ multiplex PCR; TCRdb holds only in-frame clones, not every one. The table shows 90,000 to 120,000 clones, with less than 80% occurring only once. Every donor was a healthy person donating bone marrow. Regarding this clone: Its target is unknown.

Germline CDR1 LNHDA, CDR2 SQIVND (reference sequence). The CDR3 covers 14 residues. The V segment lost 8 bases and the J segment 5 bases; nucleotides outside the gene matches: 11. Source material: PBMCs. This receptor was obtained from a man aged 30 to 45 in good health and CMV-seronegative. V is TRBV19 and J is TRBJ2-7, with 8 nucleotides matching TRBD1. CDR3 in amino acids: CASGQGPMTHEQYF. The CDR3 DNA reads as TGTGCCAGTGGACAGGGCCCAATGACCCACGAGCAGTACTTC.